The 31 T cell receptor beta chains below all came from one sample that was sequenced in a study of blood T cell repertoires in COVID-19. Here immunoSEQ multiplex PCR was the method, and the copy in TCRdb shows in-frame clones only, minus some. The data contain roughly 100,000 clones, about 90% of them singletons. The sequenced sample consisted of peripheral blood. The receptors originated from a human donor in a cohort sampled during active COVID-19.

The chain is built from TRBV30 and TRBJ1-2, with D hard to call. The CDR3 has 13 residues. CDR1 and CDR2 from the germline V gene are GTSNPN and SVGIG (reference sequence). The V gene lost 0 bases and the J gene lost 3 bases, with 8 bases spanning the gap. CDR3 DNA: TGTGCCTGGAGTGTAAACCGGGACTATGGCTACACCTTC. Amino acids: CAWSVNRDYGYTF.

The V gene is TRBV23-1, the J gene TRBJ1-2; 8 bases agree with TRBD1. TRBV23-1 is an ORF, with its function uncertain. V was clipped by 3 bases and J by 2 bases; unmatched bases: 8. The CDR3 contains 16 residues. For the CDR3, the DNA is TGCGCCAGCAGTCACCCCGGGACAGGAAGAAACTATGGCTACACCTTC. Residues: CASSHPGTGRNYGYTF.

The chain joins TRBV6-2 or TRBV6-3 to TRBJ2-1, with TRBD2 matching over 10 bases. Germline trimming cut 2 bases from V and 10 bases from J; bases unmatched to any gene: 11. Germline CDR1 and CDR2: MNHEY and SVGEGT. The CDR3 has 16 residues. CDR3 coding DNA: TGTGCCAGCAGTTACCAAAGCGGGAGGGCCACTCGAGAGCAGTTCTTC. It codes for CASSYQSGRATREQFF.

CDR3 amino acids: CASTGAGRMDTEAFF. The CDR3 DNA sequence: TGTGCCAGCACTGGCGCGGGACGAATGGACACTGAAGCTTTCTTT. This chain links TRBV6-5 with TRBJ1-1; TRBD1 might be the D (5 bases). Trimming shortened V by 7 bases and J by 3 bases, and 18 bases separated the two germline ends. CDR3 length equals 15 residues. Germline CDR1 reads MNHEY; CDR2 reads SVGAGI.

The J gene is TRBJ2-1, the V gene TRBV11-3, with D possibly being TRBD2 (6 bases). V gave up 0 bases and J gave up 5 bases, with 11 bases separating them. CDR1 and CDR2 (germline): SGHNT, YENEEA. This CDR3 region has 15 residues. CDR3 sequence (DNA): TGTGCCAGCAGCTTAGATTCGGGAGTCAACAATGAGCAGTTCTTC. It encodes CASSLDSGVNNEQFF.

CDR3 sequence reads: CSALAAYEQYF. The CDR3 DNA follows: TGCAGTGCGCTAGCGGCGTACGAGCAGTACTTC. The chain couples TRBV20-1 to TRBJ2-7; 7 nucleotides align to TRBD2. Germline lookup yields CDR1 DFQATT and CDR2 SNEGSKA (reference sequence). The length of the CDR3 is 11 residues. Unmatched junction bases numbered 3, after V lost 6 bases and J lost 4 bases.

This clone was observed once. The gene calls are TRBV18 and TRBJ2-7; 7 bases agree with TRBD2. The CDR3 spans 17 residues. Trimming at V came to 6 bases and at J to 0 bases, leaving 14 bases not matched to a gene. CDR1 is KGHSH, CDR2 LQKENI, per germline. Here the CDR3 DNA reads TGTGCCAGCTCTCCCCGCCTGAAGGGAGGGTTCTCCTACGAGCAGTACTTC. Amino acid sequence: CASSPRLKGGFSYEQYF.

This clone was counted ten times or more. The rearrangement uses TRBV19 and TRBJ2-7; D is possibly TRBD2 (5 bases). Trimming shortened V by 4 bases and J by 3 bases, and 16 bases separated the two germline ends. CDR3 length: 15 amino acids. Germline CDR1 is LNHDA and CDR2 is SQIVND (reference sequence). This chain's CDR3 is CASSTFGENFYEQYF. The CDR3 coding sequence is TGTGCCAGTAGTACCTTCGGGGAGAATTTCTACGAGCAGTACTTC.

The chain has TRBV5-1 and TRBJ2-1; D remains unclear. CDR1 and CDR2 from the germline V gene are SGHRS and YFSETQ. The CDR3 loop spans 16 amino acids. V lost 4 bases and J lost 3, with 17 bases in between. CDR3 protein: CASSPGLIVDYNEQFF. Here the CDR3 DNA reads TGCGCCAGCAGCCCGGGTCTGATCGTGGACTACAATGAGCAGTTCTTC.

The CDR3 DNA follows: TGTGCCAGTAGTACAACCGTTCCGGTCACTGAAGCTTTCTTT. It codes for CASSTTVPVTEAFF. The rearrangement uses TRBV19 and TRBJ1-1; D remains unclear. CDR1 is LNHDA and CDR2 is SQIVND in the germline V gene (reference sequence). This CDR3 region has 14 residues. The ends were cut back, 4 bases at V and 4 bases at J, with 13 bases in the middle.

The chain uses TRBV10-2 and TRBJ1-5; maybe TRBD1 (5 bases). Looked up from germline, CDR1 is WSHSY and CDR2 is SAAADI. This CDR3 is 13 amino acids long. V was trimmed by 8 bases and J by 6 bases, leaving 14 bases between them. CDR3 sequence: CASQTGGSQPQHF. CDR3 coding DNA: TGCGCCAGCCAAACGGGGGGGAGTCAGCCCCAGCATTTT.

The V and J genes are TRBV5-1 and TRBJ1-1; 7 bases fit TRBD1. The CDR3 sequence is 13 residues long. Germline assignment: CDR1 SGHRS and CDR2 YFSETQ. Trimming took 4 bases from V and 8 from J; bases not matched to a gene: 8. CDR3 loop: CASSLGWTGEAFF. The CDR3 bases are TGCGCCAGCAGCCTAGGTTGGACAGGCGAAGCTTTCTTT.

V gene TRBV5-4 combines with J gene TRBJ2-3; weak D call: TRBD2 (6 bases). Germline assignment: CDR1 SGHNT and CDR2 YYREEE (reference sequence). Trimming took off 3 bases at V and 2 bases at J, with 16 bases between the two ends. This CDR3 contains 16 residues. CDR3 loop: CASSWMRGGDTDTQYF. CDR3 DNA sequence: TGTGCCAGCAGCTGGATGCGGGGAGGCGACACAGATACGCAGTATTTT. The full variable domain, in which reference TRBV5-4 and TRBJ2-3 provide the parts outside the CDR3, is ETGVTQSPTHLIKTRGQQVTLRCSSQSGHNTVSWYQQALGQGPQFIFQYYREEENGRGNFPPRFSGLQFPNYSSELNVNALELDDSALYLCASSWMRGGDTDTQYFGPGTRLTVL.

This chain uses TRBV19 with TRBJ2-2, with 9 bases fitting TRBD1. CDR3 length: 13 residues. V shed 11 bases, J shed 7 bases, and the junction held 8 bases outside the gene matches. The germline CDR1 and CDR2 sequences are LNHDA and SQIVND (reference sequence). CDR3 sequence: CASKQGAVGELFF. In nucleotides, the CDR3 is TGTGCCTCTAAACAGGGGGCGGTCGGGGAGCTGTTTTTT.

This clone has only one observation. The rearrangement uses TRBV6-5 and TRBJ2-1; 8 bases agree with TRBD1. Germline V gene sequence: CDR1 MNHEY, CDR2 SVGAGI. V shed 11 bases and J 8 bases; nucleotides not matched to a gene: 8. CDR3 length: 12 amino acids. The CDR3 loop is CAGQGVIHEQFF. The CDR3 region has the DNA TGTGCCGGACAGGGAGTGATACATGAGCAGTTCTTC.

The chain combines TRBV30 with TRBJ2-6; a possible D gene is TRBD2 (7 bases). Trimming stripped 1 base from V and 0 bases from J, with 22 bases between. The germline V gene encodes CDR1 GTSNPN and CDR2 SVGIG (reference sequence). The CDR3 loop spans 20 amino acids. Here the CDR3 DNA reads TGTGCCTGGAGTGGGGGGCTCCGGGGAGGGTATACCTCTGGGGCCAACGTCCTGACTTTC. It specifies CAWSGGLRGGYTSGANVLTF.

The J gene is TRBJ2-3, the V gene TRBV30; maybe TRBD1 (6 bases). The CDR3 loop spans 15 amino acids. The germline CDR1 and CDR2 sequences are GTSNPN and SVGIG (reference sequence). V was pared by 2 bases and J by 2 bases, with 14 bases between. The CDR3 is CAWSLGQGHTDTQYF. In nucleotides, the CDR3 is TGTGCCTGGAGTTTGGGTCAGGGGCACACAGATACGCAGTATTTT.

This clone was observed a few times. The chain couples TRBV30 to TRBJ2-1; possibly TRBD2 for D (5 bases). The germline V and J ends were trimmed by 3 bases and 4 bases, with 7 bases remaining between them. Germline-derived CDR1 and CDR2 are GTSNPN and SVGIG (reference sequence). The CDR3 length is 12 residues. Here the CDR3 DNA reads TGTGCCTGGAGCGAGGGTTACAATGAGCAGTTCTTC. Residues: CAWSEGYNEQFF.

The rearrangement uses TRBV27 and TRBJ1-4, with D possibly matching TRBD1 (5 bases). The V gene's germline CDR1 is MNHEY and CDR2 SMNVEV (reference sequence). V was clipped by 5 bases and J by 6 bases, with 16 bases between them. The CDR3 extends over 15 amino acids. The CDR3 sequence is CASSRRAGPDEKLFF. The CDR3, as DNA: TGTGCCAGCAGTCGGCGGGCGGGGCCCGATGAAAAACTGTTTTTT.

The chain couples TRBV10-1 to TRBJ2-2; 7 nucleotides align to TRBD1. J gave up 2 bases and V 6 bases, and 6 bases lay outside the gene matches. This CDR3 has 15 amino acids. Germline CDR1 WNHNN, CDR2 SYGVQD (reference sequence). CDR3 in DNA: TGCGCCAGCAGGGCGGACAGGCGCAACACCGGGGAGCTGTTTTTT. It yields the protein CASRADRRNTGELFF.

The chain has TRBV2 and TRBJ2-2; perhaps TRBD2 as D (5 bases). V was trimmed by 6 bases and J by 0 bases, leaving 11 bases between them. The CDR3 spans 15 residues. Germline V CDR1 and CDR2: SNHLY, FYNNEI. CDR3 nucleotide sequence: TGTGCCAGCAGCGGTACCGGGGCGAACACCGGGGAGCTGTTTTTT. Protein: CASSGTGANTGELFF.

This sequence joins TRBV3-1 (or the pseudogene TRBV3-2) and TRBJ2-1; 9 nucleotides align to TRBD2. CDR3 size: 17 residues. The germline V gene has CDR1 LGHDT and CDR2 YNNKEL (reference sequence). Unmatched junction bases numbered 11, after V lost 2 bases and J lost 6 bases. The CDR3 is CASSQLAGSGRPNEQFF. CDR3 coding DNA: TGTGCCAGCAGCCAATTAGCGGGTAGCGGGAGACCCAATGAGCAGTTCTTC.

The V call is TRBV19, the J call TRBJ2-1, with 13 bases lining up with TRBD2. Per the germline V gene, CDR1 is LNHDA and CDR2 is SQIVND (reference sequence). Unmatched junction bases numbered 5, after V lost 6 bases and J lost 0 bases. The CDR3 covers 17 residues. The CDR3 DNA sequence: TGTGCCAGTAGGGTGACTAGCGGGGGGCTCTCCTACAATGAGCAGTTCTTC. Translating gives CASRVTSGGLSYNEQFF.

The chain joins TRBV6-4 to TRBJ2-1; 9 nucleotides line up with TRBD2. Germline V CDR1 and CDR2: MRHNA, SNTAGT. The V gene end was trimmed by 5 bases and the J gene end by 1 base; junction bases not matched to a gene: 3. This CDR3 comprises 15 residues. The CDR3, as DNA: TGTGCCAGCAGTACAAGCGGGGGGTCCTACAATGAGCAGTTCTTC. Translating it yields CASSTSGGSYNEQFF.

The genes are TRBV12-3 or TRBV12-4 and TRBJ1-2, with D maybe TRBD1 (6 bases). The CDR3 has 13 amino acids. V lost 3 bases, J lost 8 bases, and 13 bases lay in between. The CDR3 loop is CASSFGRGLGYTF. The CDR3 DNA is TGTGCCAGCAGTTTCGGCAGGGGCTTGGGCTACACCTTC.

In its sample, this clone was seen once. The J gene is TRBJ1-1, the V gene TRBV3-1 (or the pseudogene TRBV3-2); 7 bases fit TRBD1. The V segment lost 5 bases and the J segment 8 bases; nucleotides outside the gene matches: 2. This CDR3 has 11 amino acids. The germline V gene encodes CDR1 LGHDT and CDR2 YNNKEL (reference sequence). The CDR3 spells CASSADREAFF. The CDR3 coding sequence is TGTGCCAGCAGCGCGGACAGGGAAGCTTTCTTT.

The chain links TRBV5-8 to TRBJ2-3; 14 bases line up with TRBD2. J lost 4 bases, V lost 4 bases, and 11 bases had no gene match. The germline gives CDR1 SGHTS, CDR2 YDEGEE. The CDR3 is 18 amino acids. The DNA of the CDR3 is TGTGCCAGCAGCCCTTACTTTGGACTAGCGGGAGGATCAGATACGCAGTATTTT. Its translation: CASSPYFGLAGGSDTQYF.

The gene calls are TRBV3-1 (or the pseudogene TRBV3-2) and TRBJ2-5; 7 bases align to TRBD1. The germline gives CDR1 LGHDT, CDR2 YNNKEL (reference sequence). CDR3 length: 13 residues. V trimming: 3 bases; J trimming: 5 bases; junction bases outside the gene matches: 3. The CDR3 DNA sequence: TGTGCCAGCAGCCAGATGACAGGGGAGACCCAGTACTTC. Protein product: CASSQMTGETQYF.

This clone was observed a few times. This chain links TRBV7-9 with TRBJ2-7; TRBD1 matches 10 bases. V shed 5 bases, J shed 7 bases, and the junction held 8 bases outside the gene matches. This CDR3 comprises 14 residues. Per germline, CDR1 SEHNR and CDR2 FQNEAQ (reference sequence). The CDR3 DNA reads TGTGCCAGCAGCCGACAGGGGGCGAAAGGTGAGCAGTACTTC. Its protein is CASSRQGAKGEQYF.

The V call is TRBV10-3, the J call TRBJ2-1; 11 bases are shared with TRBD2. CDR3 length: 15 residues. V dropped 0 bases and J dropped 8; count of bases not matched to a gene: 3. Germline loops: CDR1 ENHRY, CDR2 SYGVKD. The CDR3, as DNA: TGTGCCATCAGTGAGTCCACTAGCGGGAGTTATGAGCAGTTCTTC. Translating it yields CAISESTSGSYEQFF.

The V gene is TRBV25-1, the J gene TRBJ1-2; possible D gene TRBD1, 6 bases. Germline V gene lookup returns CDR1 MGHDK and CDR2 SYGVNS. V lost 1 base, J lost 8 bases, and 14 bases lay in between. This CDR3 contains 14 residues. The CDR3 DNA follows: TGTGCCAGCAGTGAATTCGGGGCAGGGGAAGGCTACACCTTC. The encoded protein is CASSEFGAGEGYTF.